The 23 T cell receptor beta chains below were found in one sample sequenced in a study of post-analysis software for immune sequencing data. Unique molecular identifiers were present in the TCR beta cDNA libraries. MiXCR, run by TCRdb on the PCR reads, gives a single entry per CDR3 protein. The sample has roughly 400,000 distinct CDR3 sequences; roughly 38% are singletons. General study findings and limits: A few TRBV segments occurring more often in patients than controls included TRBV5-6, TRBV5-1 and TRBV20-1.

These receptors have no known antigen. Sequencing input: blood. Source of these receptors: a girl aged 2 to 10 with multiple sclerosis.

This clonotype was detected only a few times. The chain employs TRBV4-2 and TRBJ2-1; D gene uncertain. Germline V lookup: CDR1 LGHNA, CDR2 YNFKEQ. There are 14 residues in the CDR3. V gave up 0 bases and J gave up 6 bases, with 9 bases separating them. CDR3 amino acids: CASSQEWKGNEQFF. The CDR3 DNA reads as TGTGCCAGCAGCCAAGAATGGAAGGGCAATGAGCAGTTCTTC.

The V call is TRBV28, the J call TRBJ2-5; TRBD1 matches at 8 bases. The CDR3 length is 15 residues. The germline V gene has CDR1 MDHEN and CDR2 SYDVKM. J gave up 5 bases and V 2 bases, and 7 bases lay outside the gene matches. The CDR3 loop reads CASSLPGGSRETQYF. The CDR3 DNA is TGTGCCAGCAGTTTACCAGGGGGCTCGAGGGAGACCCAGTACTTC.

Here the CDR3 reads CASSLSPGQRYNEQFF. CDR3 coding DNA: TGCGCCAGCAGCTTATCACCGGGACAGCGCTACAATGAGCAGTTCTTC. V is TRBV5-1 and J is TRBJ2-1; 7 bases fit TRBD1. This CDR3 contains 16 residues. The V gene's germline CDR1 is SGHRS and CDR2 YFSETQ. V dropped 2 bases and J dropped 3; count of bases not matched to a gene: 8.

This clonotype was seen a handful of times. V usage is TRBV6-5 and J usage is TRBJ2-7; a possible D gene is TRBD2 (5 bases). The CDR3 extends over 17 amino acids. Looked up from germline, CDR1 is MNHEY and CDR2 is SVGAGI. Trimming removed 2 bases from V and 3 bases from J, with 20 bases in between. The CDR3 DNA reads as TGTGCCAGCAGTTACAGCCCCTTCGGAGCGGAGTTCTACGAGCAGTACTTC. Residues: CASSYSPFGAEFYEQYF.

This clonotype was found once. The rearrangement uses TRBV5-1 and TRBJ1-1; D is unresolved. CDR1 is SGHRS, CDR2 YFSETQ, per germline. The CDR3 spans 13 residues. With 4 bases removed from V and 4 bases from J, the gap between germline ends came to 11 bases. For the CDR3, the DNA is TGCGCCAGCAGCGTAGGCCCCAGCACTGAAGCTTTCTTT. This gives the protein CASSVGPSTEAFF.

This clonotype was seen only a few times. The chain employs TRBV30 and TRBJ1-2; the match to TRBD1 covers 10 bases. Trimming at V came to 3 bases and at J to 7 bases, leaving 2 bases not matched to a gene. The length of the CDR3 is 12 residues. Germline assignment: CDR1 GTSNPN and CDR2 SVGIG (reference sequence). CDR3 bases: TGTGCCTGGAGCGGACAGGGGGGTGGCTACACCTTC. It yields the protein CAWSGQGGGYTF.

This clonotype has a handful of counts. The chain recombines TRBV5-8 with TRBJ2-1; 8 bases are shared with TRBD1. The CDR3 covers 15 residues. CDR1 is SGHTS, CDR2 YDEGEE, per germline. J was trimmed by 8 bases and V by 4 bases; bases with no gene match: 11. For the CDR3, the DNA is TGTGCCAGCAGCCATACGGGACAGGTAACTCATGAGCAGTTCTTC. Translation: CASSHTGQVTHEQFF.

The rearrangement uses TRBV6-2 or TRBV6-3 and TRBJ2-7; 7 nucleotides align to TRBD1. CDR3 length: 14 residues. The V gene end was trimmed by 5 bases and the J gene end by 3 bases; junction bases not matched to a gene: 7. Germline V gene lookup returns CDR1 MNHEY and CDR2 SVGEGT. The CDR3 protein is CASSPRGTDYEQYF. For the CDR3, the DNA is TGTGCCAGCAGTCCACGTGGGACAGACTACGAGCAGTACTTC.

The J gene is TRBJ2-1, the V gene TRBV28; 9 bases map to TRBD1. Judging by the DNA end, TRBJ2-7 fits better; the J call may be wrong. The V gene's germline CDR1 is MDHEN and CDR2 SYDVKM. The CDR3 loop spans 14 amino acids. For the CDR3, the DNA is TGTGCCAGCAGTTTATTAGGGACAGGGTTCGAGCAGTACTTC. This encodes CASSLLGTGFEQYF.

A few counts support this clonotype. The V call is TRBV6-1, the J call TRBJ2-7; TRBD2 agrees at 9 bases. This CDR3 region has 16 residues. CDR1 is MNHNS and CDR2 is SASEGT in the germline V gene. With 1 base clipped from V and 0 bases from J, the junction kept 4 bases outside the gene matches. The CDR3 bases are TGTGCCAGCAGTGAAGGGAGACTAGCGGACTCCTACGAGCAGTACTTC. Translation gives CASSEGRLADSYEQYF.

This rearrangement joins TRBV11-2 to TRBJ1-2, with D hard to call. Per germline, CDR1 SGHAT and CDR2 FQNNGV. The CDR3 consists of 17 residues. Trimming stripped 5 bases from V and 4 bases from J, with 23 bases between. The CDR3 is CASSPDRLPSPTYGYTF. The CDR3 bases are TGTGCCAGCAGCCCCGACCGTCTTCCTTCTCCAACCTATGGCTACACCTTC.

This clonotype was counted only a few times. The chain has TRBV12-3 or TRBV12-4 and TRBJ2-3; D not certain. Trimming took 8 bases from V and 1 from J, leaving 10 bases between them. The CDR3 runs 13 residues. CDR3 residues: CASLIARTDTQYF. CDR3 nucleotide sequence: TGTGCCAGCCTCATTGCCCGCACAGATACGCAGTATTTT.

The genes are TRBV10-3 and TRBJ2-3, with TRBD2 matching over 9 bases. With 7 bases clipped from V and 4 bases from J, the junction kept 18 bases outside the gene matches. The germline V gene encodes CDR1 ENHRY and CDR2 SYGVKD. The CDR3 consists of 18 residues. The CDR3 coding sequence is TGTGCCATCATGTCAGCGGGAGGCCGCGGCTTCCTCGCAGATACGCAGTATTTT. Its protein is CAIMSAGGRGFLADTQYF.

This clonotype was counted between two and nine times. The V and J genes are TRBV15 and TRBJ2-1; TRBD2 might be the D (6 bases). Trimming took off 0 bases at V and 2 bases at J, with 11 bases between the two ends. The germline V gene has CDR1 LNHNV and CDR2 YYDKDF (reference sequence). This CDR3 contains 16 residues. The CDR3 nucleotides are TGTGCCACCAGCAGAGAAGGAGGGTTTGCCTACAATGAGCAGTTCTTC. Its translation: CATSREGGFAYNEQFF.

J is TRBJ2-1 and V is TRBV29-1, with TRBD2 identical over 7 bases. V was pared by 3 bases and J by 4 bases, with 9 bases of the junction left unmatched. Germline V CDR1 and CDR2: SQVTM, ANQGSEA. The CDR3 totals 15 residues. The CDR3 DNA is TGCAGCGTTGAGGAAGCGGGGAGGGGTTACAATGAGCAGTTCTTC. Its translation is CSVEEAGRGYNEQFF.

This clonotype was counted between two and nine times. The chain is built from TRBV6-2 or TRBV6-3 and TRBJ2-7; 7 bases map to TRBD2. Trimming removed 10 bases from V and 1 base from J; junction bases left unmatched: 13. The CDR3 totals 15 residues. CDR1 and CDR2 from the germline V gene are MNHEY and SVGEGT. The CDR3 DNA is TGTGCCATCCGCCGGGCGGGAGACATATCCTACGAGCAGTACTTC. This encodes CAIRRAGDISYEQYF.

Here the CDR3 reads CSARDGGLRPSKLFF. In DNA, the CDR3 is TGCAGTGCTAGAGATGGGGGGTTGAGACCGAGCAAACTGTTTTTT. The chain carries TRBV20-1 and TRBJ1-4; TRBD1 is a possible D gene (5 bases). Looked up from germline, CDR1 is DFQATT and CDR2 is SNEGSKA (reference sequence). The CDR3 is 15 residues long. V dropped 0 bases and J dropped 11 bases, with 19 bases sitting between them.

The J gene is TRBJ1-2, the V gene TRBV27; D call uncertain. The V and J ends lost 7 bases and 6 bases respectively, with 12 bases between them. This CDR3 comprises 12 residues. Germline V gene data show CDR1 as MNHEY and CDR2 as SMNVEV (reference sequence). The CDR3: CASTDGYDGYTF. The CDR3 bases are TGTGCCAGCACTGACGGGTACGATGGCTACACCTTC.

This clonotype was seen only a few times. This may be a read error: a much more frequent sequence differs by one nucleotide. For the CDR3, the DNA is TGTGCCAGCCGGATGGCGGGAGTGGGAGATACGCAGTATTTT. Protein sequence: CASRMAGVGDTQYF. This chain uses TRBV12-3 or TRBV12-4 with TRBJ2-3, with TRBD2 identical over 7 bases. Trimming cost V 8 bases and J 5 bases; bases outside gene matches: 10. The length of the CDR3 is 14 residues.

The CDR3 reads CSARVAGGSSYNSPLHF. The DNA of the CDR3 is TGCAGTGCTAGGGTCGCAGGGGGCAGCTCCTATAATTCACCCCTCCACTTT. The gene calls are TRBV20-1 and TRBJ1-6; 8 bases match TRBD1. The CDR3 is 17 residues long. CDR1 DFQATT and CDR2 SNEGSKA come from the germline V gene (reference sequence). V trimming: 3 bases; J trimming: 0 bases; junction bases outside the gene matches: 7.

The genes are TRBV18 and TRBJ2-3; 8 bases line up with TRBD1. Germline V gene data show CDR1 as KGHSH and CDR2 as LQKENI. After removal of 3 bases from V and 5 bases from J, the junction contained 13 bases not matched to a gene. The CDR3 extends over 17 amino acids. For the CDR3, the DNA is TGTGCCAGCTCACCCGGACAGGGACAAATTACCGGAGATACGCAGTATTTT. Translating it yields CASSPGQGQITGDTQYF.

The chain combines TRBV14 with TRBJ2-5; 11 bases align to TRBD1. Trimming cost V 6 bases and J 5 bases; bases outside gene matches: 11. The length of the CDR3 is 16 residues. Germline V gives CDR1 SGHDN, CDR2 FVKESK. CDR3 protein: CASSLLPGQGVETQYF. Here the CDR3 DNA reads TGTGCCAGCAGTCTGCTTCCGGGACAGGGGGTCGAGACCCAGTACTTC.

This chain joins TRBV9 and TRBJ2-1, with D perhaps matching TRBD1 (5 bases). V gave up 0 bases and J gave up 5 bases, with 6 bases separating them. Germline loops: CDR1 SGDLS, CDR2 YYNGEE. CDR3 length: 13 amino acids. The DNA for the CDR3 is TGTGCCAGCAGCGTAGACAGGAACAATGAGCAGTTCTTC. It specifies CASSVDRNNEQFF.